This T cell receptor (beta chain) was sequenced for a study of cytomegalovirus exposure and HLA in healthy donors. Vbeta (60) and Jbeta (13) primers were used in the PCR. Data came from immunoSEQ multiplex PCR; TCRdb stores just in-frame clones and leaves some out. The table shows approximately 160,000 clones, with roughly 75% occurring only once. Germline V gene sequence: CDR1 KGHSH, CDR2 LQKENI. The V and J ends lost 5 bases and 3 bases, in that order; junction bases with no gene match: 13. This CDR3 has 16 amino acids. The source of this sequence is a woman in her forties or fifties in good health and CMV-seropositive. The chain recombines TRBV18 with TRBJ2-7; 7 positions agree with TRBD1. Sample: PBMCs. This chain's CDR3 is CASSEKTGTAGYEQYF. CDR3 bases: TGTGCCAGCTCAGAGAAAACCGGGACAGCAGGCTACGAGCAGTACTTC.